The present entry profiles one T cell receptor (beta chain) with its context. In the same sample, other DNA sequences code for this CDR3. The data belong to a study of blood T cell repertoires in COVID-19. Study details: The samples span acute and convalescent COVID-19 from the United States, Italy and Spain. PBMCs, B-cell-depleted T cells, or T cells were the source of the cDNA or gDNA that made up the material.

TCRdb's copy holds only in-frame clones and misses some; the assay was immunoSEQ multiplex PCR. The top ten clones hold approximately 4.4% of a sample with about 87,000 clones, 70% to 85% of them seen once. Germline trimming cut 0 bases from V and 4 bases from J; bases unmatched to any gene: 1. The CDR3 contains 15 residues. CDR1 is MNHEY and CDR2 is SVGAGI in the germline V gene. V usage is TRBV6-5 and J usage is TRBJ2-2; 8 positions match TRBD1. Sequenced sample: peripheral blood. This TCR came from a woman aged 50 to 65 with acute or convalescent COVID-19. The CDR3 sequence is CASSYSTGGTGELFF. In DNA form, the CDR3 reads TGTGCCAGCAGTTACTCTACAGGGGGCACCGGGGAGCTGTTTTTT.